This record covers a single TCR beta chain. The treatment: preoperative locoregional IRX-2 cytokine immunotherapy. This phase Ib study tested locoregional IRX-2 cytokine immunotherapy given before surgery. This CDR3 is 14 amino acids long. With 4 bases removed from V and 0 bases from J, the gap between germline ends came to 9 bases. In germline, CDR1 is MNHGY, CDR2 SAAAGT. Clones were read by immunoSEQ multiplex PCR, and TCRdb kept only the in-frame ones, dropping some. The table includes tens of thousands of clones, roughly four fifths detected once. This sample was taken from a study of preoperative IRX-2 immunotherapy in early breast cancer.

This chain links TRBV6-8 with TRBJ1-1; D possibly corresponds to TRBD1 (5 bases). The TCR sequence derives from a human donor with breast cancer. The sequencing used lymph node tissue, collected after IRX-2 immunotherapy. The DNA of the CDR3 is TGTGCCAGCAGTTCCAGGGTTTTGAACACTGAAGCTTTCTTT. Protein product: CASSSRVLNTEAFF.